One and the same sample provided the 5 T cell receptor beta chains below, sequenced in a study of T and B cells in COVID-19 patients. Each TRB amplification used roughly 230-550 ng of genomic DNA from blood. Multiplex PCR with BIOMED2 TRB-A/B primer pools amplified TRB rearrangements. TCRdb called the multiplex PCR reads again in MiXCR, with one record for every CDR3 protein. The sample has thousands of distinct CDR3 sequences; 20% to 30% are singletons. What was sequenced was blood. These receptors were taken from a human donor with active COVID-19.

The gene calls are TRBV10-3 and TRBJ2-7; tentatively, D is TRBD2 (6 bases). This CDR3 has 15 amino acids. CDR1 ENHRY and CDR2 SYGVKD come from the germline V gene. With 10 bases removed from V and 4 bases from J, the gap between germline ends came to 23 bases. The CDR3 region has the DNA TGTGCCACCACGGGGGAGCTAGCAAAAGGGTACGAGCAGTACTTC. Translation gives CATTGELAKGYEQYF.

The DNA of the CDR3 is TGTGCCAGCTCGTCGGACGGGCCGGAGCAGTACTTC. Amino acids: CASSSDGPEQYF. The gene calls are TRBV18 and TRBJ2-7; D is unresolved. V lost 6 bases, J lost 7 bases, and 13 bases lay in between. Germline V lookup: CDR1 KGHSH, CDR2 LQKENI. This CDR3 comprises 12 residues.

The genes are TRBV6-6 and TRBJ2-4; D is possibly TRBD2 (6 bases). The CDR3 extends over 14 amino acids. CDR1 and CDR2 from the germline V gene are MNHNY and SVGAGI (reference sequence). Trimming took 3 bases from V and 9 from J, leaving 15 bases between them. CDR3 bases: TGTGCCAGCAGTTATCCGGGCGGGGAAAGCATTCAGTACTTC. As protein: CASSYPGGESIQYF.

The chain couples TRBV11-3 to TRBJ2-6; unclear D gene. The CDR3 consists of 15 residues. Trimming pared 3 bases from V and 0 bases from J, leaving 6 bases between. CDR1 and CDR2 (germline): SGHNT, YENEEA. The CDR3 DNA sequence: TGTGCCAGCAGCTTGGCCCTCTCTGGGGCCAACGTCCTGACTTTC. Amino acids: CASSLALSGANVLTF.

The chain has TRBV27 and TRBJ2-7; 13 nucleotides align to TRBD2. CDR1 MNHEY and CDR2 SMNVEV come from the germline V gene (reference sequence). This CDR3 has 18 amino acids. With 5 bases clipped from V and 2 bases from J, the junction kept 12 bases outside the gene matches. CDR3 bases: TGTGCCAGCAGTCAAACTCCTCCGGGACTAGCGGGGCCCTACGAGCAGTACTTC. Its translation is CASSQTPPGLAGPYEQYF.